The sequence of this T cell receptor (beta chain) was determined in a study of CD8 T cells in ankylosing spondylitis. Study-wide results and caveats: What appeared characteristic of ankylosing spondylitis blood was a TCR beta motif of 7 or 8 highly homologous variants.

Trimming removed 5 bases at V and 14 bases at J, with 17 bases between. The CDR3 runs 12 residues. TCRdb used MiXCR to reprocess the 5' RACE reads, holding one entry per CDR3 protein. The table shows approximately 240,000 distinct CDR3 sequences, with 20% to 30% occurring only once. This clonotype appeared many times. The antigen remains unidentified. The sample was blood, either unsorted or a sorted T cell fraction (not recorded which). The chain is built from TRBV12-3 or TRBV12-4 and TRBJ2-3, with TRBD2 as a possible D gene (6 bases). The clonotype was recovered from a male donor with ankylosing spondylitis or in good health (not recorded which). The CDR3 region is CASSPDYPAPYF. For the CDR3, the DNA is TGTGCCAGCAGTCCGGACTACCCCGCTCCGTATTTT.